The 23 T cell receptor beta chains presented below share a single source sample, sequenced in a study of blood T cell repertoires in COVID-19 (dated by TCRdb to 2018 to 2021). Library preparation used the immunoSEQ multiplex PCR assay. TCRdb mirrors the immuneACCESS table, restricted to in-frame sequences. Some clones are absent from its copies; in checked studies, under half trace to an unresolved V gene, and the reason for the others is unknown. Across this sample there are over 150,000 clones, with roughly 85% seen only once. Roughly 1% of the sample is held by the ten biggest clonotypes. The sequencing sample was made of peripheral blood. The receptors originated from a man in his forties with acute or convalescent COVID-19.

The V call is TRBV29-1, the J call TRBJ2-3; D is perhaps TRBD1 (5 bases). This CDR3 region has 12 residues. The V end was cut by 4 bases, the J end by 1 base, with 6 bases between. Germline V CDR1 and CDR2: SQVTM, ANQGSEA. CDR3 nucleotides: TGCAGCGTTGCCAGGGGCACAGATACGCAGTATTTT. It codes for CSVARGTDTQYF.

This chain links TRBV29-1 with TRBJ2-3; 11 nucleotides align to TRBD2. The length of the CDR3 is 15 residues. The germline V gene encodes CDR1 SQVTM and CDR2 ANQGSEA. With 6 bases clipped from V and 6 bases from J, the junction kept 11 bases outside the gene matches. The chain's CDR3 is CSVRGLAENLDTQYF. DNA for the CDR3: TGCAGCGTCCGGGGACTAGCGGAGAACTTGGATACGCAGTATTTT.

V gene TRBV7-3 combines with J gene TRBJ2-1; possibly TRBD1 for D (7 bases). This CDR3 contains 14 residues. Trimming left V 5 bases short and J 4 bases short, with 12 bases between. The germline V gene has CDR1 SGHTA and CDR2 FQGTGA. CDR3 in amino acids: CASSRRGQYNEQFF. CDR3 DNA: TGTGCCAGCAGCCGGCGGGGACAGTACAATGAGCAGTTCTTC. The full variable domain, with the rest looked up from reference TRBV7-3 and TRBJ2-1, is GAGVSQTPSNKVTEKGKYVELRCDPISGHTALYWYRQSLGQGPEFLIYFQGTGAADDSGLPNDRFFAVRPEGSVSTLKIQRTERGDSAVYLCASSRRGQYNEQFFGPGTRLTVL.

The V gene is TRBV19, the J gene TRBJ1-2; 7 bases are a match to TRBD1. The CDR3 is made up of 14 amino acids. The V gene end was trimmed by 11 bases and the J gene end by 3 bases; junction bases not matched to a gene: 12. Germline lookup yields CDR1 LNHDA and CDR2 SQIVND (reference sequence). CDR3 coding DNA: TGTGCCGCCGACCCATACAGGGGAGACTATGGCTACACCTTC. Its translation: CAADPYRGDYGYTF.

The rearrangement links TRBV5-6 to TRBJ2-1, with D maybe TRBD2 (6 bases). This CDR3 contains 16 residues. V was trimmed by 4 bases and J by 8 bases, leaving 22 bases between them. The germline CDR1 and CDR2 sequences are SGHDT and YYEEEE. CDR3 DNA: TGTGCCAGCAGCCCCCTGTATGAAGGTGCGGGGCATGAGCAGTTCTTC. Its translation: CASSPLYEGAGHEQFF. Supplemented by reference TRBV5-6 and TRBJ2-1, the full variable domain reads DAGVTQSPTHLIKTRGQQVTLRCSPKSGHDTVSWYQQALGQGPQFIFQYYEEEERQRGNFPDRFSGHQFPNYSSELNVNALLLGDSALYLCASSPLYEGAGHEQFFGPGTRLTVL.

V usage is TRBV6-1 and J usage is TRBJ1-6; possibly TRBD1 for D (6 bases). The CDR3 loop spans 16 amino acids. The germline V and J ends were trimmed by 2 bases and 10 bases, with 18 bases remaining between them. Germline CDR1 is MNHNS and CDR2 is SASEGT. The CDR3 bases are TGTGCCAGCAGTGAATCCCCAGGGGCCCCTAGGTCACCCCTCCACTTT. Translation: CASSESPGAPRSPLHF.

CDR3 bases: TGCAGTGCTAGTCACCAGGTCACCTACGAGCAGTACTTC. Its protein is CSASHQVTYEQYF. The chain combines TRBV20-1 with TRBJ2-7; D call uncertain. V was clipped by 3 bases and J by 2 bases, with 11 bases between them. Germline V lookup: CDR1 DFQATT, CDR2 SNEGSKA (reference sequence). CDR3 size: 13 residues.

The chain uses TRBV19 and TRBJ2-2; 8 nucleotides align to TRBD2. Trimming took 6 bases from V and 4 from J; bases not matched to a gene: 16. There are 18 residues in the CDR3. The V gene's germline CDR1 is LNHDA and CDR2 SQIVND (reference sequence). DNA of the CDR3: TGTGCCAGTAGGCCCCCGAGCGGGGGAATCTTGGGCACCGGGGAGCTGTTTTTT. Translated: CASRPPSGGILGTGELFF.

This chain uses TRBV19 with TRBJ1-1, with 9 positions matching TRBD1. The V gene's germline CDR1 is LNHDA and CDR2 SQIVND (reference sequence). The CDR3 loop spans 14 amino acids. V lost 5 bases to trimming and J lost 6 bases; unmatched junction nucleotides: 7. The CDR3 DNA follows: TGTGCCAGTAGTCTGACAGGGGGGAGGTCTGAAGCTTTCTTT. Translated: CASSLTGGRSEAFF.

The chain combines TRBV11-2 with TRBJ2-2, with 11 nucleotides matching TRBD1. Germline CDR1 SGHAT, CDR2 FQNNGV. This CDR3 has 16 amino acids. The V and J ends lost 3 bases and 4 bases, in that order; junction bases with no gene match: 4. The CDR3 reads CASSLDRGPGTGELFF. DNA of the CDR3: TGTGCCAGCAGCTTGGACAGGGGGCCGGGCACCGGGGAGCTGTTTTTT.

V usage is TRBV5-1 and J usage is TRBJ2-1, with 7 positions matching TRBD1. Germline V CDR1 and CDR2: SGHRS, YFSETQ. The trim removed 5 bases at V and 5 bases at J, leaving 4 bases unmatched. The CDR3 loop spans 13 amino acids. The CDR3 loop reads CASSLDRNNEQFF. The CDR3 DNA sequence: TGCGCCAGCAGTCTGGACAGGAACAATGAGCAGTTCTTC.

The CDR3 here is CASTMDGGLNTEAFF. CDR3 nucleotide sequence: TGTGCCAGCACCATGGACGGCGGACTTAACACTGAAGCTTTCTTT. This sequence joins TRBV6-6 and TRBJ1-1, with D uncertain. The CDR3 length is 15 residues. Germline CDR1 is MNHNY and CDR2 is SVGAGI (reference sequence). V was shortened by 7 bases and J by 2 bases, with 17 bases between the two germline ends.

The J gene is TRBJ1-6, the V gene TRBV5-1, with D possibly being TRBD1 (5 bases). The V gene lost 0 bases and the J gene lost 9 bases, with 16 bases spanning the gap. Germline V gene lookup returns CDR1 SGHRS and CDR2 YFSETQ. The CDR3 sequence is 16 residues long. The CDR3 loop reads CASSLGVPSQGSPLHF. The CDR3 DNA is TGCGCCAGCAGCTTGGGGGTCCCGTCGCAGGGTTCACCCCTCCACTTT.

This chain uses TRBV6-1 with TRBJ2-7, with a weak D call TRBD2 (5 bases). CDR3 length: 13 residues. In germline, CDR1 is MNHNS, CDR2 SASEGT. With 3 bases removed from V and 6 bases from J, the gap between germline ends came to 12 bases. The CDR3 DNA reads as TGTGCCAGCAGTGATCACGGGGTTCCCGAGCAGTACTTC. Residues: CASSDHGVPEQYF.

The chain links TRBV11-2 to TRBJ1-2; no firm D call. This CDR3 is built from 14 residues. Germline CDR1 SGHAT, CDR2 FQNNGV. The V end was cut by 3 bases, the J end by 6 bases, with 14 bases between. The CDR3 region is CASSFPRVWNGYTF. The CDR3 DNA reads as TGTGCCAGCAGCTTCCCTCGGGTCTGGAATGGCTACACCTTC.

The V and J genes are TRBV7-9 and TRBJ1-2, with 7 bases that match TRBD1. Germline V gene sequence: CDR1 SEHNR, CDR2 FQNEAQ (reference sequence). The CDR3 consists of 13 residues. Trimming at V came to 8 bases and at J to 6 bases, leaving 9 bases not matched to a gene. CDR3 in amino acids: CASPQGGEDGYTF. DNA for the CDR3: TGTGCCAGCCCGCAGGGGGGTGAAGATGGCTACACCTTC.

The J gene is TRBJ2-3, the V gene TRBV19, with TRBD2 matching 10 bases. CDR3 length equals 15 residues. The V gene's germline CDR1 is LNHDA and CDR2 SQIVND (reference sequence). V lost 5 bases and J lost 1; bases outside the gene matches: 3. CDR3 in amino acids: CASSWGLARTDTQYF. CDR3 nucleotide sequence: TGTGCCAGTAGTTGGGGACTAGCGCGCACAGATACGCAGTATTTT.

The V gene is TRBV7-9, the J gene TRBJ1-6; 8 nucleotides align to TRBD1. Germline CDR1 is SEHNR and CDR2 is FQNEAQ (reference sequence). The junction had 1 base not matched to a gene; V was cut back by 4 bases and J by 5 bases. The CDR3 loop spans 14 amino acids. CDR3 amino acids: CASSSGQDNSPLHF. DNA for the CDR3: TGTGCCAGCAGCTCGGGACAGGATAATTCACCCCTCCACTTT.

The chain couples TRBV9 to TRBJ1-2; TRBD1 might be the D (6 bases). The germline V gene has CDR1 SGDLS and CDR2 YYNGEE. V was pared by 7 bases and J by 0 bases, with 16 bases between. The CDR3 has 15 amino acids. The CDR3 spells CASGGGYPANYGYTF. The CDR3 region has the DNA TGTGCCAGCGGGGGCGGGTACCCCGCTAACTATGGCTACACCTTC.

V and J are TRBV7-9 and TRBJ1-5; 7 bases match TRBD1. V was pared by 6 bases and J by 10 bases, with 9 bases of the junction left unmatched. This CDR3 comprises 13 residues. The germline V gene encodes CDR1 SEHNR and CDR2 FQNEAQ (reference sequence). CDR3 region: CASRPTGEGPQHF. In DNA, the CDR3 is TGTGCCAGCAGGCCTACAGGGGAAGGTCCCCAGCATTTT.

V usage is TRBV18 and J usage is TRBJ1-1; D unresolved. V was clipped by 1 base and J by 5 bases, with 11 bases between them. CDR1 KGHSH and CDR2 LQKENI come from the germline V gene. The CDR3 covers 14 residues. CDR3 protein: CASSPLITSTEAFF. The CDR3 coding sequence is TGTGCCAGCTCACCACTCATCACGAGTACTGAAGCTTTCTTT.

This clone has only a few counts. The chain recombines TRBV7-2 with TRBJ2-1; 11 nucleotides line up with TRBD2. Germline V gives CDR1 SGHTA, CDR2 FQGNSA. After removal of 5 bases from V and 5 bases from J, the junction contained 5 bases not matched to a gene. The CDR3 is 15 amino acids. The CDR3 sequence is CASSRPTSGDNEQFF. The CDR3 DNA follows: TGTGCCAGCAGCAGACCGACTAGCGGGGACAATGAGCAGTTCTTC.

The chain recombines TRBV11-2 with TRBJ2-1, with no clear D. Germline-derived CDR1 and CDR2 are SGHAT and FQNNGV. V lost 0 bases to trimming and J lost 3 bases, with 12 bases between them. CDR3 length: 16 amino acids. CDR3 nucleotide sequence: TGTGCCAGCAGCTTAGATCTGATCAGGAACTACAATGAGCAGTTCTTC. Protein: CASSLDLIRNYNEQFF.